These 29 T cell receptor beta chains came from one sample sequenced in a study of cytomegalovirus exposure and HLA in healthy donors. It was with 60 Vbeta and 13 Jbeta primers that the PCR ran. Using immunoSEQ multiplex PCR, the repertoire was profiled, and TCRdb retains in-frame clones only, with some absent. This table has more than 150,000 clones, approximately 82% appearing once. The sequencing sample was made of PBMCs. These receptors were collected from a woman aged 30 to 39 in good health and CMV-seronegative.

CDR3 amino acids: CATKRASGRNEQFF. The CDR3 DNA is TGTGCCACAAAAAGGGCTAGCGGGAGGAATGAGCAGTTCTTC. V gene TRBV6-5 combines with J gene TRBJ2-1, with 11 nucleotides matching TRBD2. Germline V gene lookup returns CDR1 MNHEY and CDR2 SVGAGI. The CDR3 contains 14 residues. The V gene end was trimmed by 10 bases and the J gene end by 7 bases; junction bases not matched to a gene: 9.

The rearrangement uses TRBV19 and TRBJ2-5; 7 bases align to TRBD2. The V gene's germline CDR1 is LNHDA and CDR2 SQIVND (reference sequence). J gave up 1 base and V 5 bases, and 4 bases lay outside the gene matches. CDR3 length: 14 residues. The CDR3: CASSSGGGQETQYF. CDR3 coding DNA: TGTGCCAGTAGTTCGGGGGGAGGCCAAGAGACCCAGTACTTC.

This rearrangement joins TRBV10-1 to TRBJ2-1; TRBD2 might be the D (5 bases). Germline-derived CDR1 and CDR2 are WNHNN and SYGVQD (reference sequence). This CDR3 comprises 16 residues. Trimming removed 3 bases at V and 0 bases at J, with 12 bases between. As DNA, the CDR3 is TGCGCCAGCAGTGAATCAGTGAGGGCCTCCTACAATGAGCAGTTCTTC. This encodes CASSESVRASYNEQFF.

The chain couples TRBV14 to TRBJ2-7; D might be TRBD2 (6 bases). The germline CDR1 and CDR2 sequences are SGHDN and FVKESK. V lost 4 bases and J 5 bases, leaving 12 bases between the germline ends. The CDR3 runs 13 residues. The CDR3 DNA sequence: TGTGCCAGCAGCCCGACTAGTATGCACGAGCAGTACTTC. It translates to CASSPTSMHEQYF.

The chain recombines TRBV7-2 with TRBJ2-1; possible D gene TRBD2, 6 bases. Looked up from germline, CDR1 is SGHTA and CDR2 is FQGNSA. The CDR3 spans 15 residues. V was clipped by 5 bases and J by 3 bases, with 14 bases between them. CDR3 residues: CASSAVSGYYNEQFF. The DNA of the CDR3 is TGTGCCAGCAGCGCCGTTAGCGGCTACTACAATGAGCAGTTCTTC.

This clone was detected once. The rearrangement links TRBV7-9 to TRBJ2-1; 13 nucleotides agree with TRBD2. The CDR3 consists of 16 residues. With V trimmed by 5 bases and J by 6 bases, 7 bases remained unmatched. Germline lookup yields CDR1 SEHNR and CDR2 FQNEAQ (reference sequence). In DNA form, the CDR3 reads TGTGCCAGCAGCCCCAAGACTAGCGGGGGGACCAATGAGCAGTTCTTC. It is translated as CASSPKTSGGTNEQFF. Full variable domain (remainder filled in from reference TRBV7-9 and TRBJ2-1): DTGVSQNPRHKITKRGQNVTFRCDPISEHNRLYWYRQTLGQGPEFLTYFQNEAQLEKSRLLSDRFSAERPKGSFSTLEIQRTEQGDSAMYLCASSPKTSGGTNEQFFGPGTRLTVL.

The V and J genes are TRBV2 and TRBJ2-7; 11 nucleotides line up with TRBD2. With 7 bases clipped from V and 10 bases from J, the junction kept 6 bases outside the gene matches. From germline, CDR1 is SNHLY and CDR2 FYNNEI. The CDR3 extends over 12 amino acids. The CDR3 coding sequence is TGTGCCAGCAACCTAGCGGGAGGTATACAGTACTTC. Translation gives CASNLAGGIQYF.

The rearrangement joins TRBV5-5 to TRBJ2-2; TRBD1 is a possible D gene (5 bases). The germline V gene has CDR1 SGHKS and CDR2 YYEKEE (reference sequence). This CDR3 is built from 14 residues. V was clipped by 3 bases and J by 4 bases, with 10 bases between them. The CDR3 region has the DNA TGTGCCAGCAGCTCGACAGTGCCCACCGGGGAGCTGTTTTTT. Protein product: CASSSTVPTGELFF. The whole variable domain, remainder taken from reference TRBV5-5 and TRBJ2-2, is DAGVTQSPTHLIKTRGQQVTLRCSPISGHKSVSWYQQVLGQGPQFIFQYYEKEERGRGNFPDRFSARQFPNYSSELNVNALLLGDSALYLCASSSTVPTGELFFGEGSRLTVL.

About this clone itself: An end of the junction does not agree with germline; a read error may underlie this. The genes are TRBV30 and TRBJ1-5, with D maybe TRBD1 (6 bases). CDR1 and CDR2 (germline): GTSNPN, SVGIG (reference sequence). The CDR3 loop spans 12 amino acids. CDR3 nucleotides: TGTGCCTGGAGTGGGGGGCGTTCAGCCCCAGCATTT. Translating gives CAWSGGRSAPAF.

CDR3 sequence reads: CASSLGQGGPNEQFF. For the CDR3, the DNA is TGTGCCAGCAGCTTGGGACAGGGAGGCCCCAATGAGCAGTTCTTC. The V and J genes are TRBV7-2 and TRBJ2-1; 9 positions match TRBD1. Trimming at V came to 3 bases and at J to 6 bases, leaving 6 bases not matched to a gene. Germline CDR1 is SGHTA and CDR2 is FQGNSA. This CDR3 comprises 15 residues.

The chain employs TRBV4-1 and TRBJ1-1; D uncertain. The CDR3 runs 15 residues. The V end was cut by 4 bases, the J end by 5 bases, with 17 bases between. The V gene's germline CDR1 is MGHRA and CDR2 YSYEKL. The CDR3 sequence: CASSPSDLGGTEAFF. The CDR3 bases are TGCGCCAGCAGCCCTTCTGATCTGGGAGGGACTGAAGCTTTCTTT.

CDR3 sequence: CASSLGALAGPSYEQYF. The CDR3 DNA sequence: TGCGCCAGCAGCTTGGGTGCTTTAGCGGGGCCGAGTTACGAGCAGTACTTC. The chain employs TRBV5-1 and TRBJ2-7, with TRBD2 matching 8 bases. The germline V gene has CDR1 SGHRS and CDR2 YFSETQ. Trimming removed 0 bases from V and 4 bases from J; junction bases left unmatched: 12. This CDR3 is built from 17 residues.

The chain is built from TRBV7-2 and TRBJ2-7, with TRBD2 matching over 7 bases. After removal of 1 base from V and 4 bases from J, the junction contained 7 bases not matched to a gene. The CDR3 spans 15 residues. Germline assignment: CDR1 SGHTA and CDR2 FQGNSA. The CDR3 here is CASSLDSASGYEQYF. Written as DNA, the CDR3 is TGTGCCAGCAGCTTAGATTCGGCTAGCGGATACGAGCAGTACTTC.

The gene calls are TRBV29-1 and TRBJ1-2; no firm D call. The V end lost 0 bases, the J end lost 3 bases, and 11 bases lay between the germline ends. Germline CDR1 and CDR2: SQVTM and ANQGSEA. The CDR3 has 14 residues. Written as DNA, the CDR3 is TGCAGCGTTGAAGATCAAGAGTCACACTATGGCTACACCTTC. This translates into CSVEDQESHYGYTF. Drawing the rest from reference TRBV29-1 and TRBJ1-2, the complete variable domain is SAVISQKPSRDICQRGTSLTIQCQVDSQVTMMFWYRQQPGQSLTLIATANQGSEATYESGFVIDKFPISRPNLTFSTLTVSNMSPEDSSIYLCSVEDQESHYGYTFGSGTRLTVV.

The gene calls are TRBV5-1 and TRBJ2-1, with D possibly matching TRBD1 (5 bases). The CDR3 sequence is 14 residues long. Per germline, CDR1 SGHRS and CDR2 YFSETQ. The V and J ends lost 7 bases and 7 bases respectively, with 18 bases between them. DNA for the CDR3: TGCGCCAGCGCCCGCGACAGACAAGGTAATGAGCAGTTCTTC. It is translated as CASARDRQGNEQFF.

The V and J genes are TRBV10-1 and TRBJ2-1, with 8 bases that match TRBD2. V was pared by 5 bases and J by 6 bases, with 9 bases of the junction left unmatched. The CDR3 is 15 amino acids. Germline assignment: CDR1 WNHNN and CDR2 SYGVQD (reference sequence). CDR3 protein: CASSFSGAPLNEQFF. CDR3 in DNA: TGCGCCAGCAGTTTTAGCGGGGCCCCGCTCAATGAGCAGTTCTTC.

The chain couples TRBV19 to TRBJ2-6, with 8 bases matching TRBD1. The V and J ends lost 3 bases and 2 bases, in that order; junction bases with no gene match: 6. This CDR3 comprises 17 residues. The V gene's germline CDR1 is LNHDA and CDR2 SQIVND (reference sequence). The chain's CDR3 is CASSMQGALAGANVLTF. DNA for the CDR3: TGTGCCAGTAGTATGCAGGGGGCGCTGGCTGGGGCCAACGTCCTGACTTTC.

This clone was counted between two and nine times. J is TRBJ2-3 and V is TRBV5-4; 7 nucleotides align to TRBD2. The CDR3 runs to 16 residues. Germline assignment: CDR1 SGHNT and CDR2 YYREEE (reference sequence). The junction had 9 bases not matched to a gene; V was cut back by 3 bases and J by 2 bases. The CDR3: CASSSDEAGTTDTQYF. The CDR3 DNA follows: TGTGCCAGCAGCTCGGACGAAGCGGGAACCACAGATACGCAGTATTTT.

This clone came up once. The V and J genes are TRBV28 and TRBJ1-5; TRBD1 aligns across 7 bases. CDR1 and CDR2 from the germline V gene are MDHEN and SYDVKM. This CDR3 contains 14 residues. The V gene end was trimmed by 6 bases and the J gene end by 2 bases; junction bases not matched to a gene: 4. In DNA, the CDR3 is TGTGCCAGCAGAGAAGGGACAGGCAATCAGCCCCAGCATTTT. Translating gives CASREGTGNQPQHF.

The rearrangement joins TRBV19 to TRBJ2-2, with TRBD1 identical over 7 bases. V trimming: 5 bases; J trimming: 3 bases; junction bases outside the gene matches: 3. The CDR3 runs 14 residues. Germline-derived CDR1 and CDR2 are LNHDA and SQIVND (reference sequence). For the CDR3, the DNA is TGTGCCAGTAGTCCCGGGACAGACACCGGGGAGCTGTTTTTT. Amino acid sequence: CASSPGTDTGELFF. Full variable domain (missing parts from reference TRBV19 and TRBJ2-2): DGGITQSPKYLFRKEGQNVTLSCEQNLNHDAMYWYRQDPGQGLRLIYYSQIVNDFQKGDIAEGYSVSREKKESFPLTVTSAQKNPTAFYLCASSPGTDTGELFFGEGSRLTVL.

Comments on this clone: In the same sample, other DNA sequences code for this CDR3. The CDR3, as DNA: TGTGCCAGTAGTATAGGCGGAGAGACCCAGTACTTC. Its translation is CASSIGGETQYF. The genes are TRBV19 and TRBJ2-5; no clear D gene. CDR1 is LNHDA, CDR2 SQIVND, per germline (reference sequence). This CDR3 is built from 12 residues. With 1 base removed from V and 4 bases from J, the gap between germline ends came to 4 bases.

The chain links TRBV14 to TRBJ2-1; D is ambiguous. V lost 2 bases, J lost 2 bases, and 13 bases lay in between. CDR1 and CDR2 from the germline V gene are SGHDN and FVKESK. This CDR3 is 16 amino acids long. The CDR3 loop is CASSQSSGYPYNEQFF. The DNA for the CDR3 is TGTGCCAGCAGCCAATCTAGTGGGTACCCCTACAATGAGCAGTTCTTC.

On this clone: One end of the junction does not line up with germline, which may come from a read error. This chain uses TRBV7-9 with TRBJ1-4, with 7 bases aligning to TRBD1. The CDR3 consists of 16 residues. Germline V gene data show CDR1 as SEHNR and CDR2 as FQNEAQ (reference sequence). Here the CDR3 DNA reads TGTTCCAGCAGCTTAGCCGGTCAGGGGGGCGAACAACGACTGTTTTTT. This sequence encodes CSSSLAGQGGEQRLFF. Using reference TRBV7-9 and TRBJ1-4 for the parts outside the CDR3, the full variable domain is DTGVSQNPRHKITKRGQNVTFRCDPISEHNRLYWYRQTLGQGPEFLTYFQNEAQLEKSRLLSDRFSAERPKGSFSTLEIQRTEQGDSAMYLCSSSLAGQGGEQRLFFGSGTQLSVL.

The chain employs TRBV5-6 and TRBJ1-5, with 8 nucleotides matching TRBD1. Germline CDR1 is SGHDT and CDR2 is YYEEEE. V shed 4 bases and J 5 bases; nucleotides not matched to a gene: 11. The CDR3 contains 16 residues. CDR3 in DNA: TGTGCCAGCAGCCGTTCGGACAGGGTAAAATATCAGCCCCAGCATTTT. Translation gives CASSRSDRVKYQPQHF.

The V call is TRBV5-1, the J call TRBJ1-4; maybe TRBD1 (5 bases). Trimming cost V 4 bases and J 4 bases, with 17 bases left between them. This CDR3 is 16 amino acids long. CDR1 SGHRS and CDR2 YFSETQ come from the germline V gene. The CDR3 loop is CASSLDSTQFNEKLFF. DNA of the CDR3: TGCGCCAGCAGCCTCGACAGCACACAATTTAATGAAAAACTGTTTTTT.

CDR3 residues: CASSLGLAGGPTGELFF. DNA for the CDR3: TGTGCCAGCAGCTTGGGTCTAGCGGGAGGGCCAACCGGGGAGCTGTTTTTT. This sequence joins TRBV5-4 and TRBJ2-2, with 12 bases aligning to TRBD2. The V and J ends lost 0 bases and 5 bases, in that order; junction bases with no gene match: 5. Germline V gives CDR1 SGHNT, CDR2 YYREEE (reference sequence). This CDR3 comprises 17 residues.

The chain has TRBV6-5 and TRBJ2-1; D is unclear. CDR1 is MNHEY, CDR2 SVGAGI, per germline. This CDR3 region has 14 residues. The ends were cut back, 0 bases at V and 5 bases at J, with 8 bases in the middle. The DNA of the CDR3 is TGTGCCAGCAGTTACTCGTACGCAGACAATGAGCAGTTCTTC. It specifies CASSYSYADNEQFF.

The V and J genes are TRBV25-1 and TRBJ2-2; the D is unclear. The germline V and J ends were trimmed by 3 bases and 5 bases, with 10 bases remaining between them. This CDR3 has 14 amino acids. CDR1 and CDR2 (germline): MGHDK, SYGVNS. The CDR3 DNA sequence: TGTGCCAGCAGTGATGATTTGACTACCGGGGAGCTGTTTTTT. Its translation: CASSDDLTTGELFF.

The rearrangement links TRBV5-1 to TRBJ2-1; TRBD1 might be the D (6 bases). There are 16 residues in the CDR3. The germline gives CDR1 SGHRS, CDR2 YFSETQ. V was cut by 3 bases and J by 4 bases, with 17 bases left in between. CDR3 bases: TGCGCCAGCAGCTCGCTCGCCGGGACACGTTACAATGAGCAGTTCTTC. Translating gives CASSSLAGTRYNEQFF.